Following are 20 T cell receptor beta chains from one sample sequenced in a study of shared clonotypes between healthy human individuals. Here immunoSEQ multiplex PCR was the method, and the copy in TCRdb shows in-frame clones only, minus some. The table lists more than 2,000,000 clones, more than 80% of them singletons. Sample: naive CD4+ T cells sorted from blood. Subset in this sample: CD45RA+ positively selected. The source of these receptors is a man between 18 and 35 years old in good health.

V and J are TRBV4-1 and TRBJ2-4; TRBD2 might be the D (7 bases). V was shortened by 2 bases and J by 0 bases, with 17 bases between the two germline ends. CDR3 length: 18 amino acids. CDR1 and CDR2 (germline): MGHRA, YSYEKL. The CDR3 sequence is CASSQKGGDLLAKNIQYF. The DNA of the CDR3 is TGCGCCAGCAGCCAAAAGGGGGGGGACCTGTTAGCCAAAAACATTCAGTACTTC.

V usage is TRBV10-3 and J usage is TRBJ2-1, with 11 positions matching TRBD1. The V gene end was trimmed by 4 bases and the J gene end by 3 bases; junction bases not matched to a gene: 2. Germline lookup yields CDR1 ENHRY and CDR2 SYGVKD. The CDR3 covers 15 residues. The CDR3 DNA reads TGTGCCATCAGTGGCGGGACAGGGGGCTACAATGAGCAGTTCTTC. Its translation is CAISGGTGGYNEQFF.

As to this clone: The same CDR3 can be traced to other DNA sequences in this sample. The chain has TRBV20-1 and TRBJ2-1, with D unclear. In germline, CDR1 is DFQATT, CDR2 SNEGSKA (reference sequence). The CDR3 runs to 11 residues. V was pared by 5 bases and J by 5 bases, with 7 bases between. The CDR3 loop is CSASRDNEQFF. In nucleotides, the CDR3 is TGCAGTGCTTCTAGGGACAATGAGCAGTTCTTC.

Regarding this clone: Other DNA variants within this sample encode the same CDR3. The chain recombines TRBV28 with TRBJ1-2; tentatively, D is TRBD1 (5 bases). Germline V gene data show CDR1 as MDHEN and CDR2 as SYDVKM. The CDR3 runs 12 residues. Deletions cut 3 bases from V and 8 bases from J, with 10 bases between. The CDR3 nucleotides are TGTGCCAGCAGTTTCCTCGGGGGAGGCTACACCTTC. Encoded protein: CASSFLGGGYTF.

This clone was recorded only once. V is TRBV7-2 and J is TRBJ2-7; D is possibly TRBD1 or TRBD2 (5 bases each). Germline lookup yields CDR1 SGHTA and CDR2 FQGNSA. CDR3 length equals 15 residues. V lost 4 bases to trimming and J lost 5 bases, with 18 bases between them. The CDR3 loop reads CASSSRDPFPHEQYF. CDR3 in DNA: TGTGCCAGCAGCTCCCGGGACCCATTTCCCCACGAGCAGTACTTC. The full variable domain, its missing parts supplied by reference TRBV7-2 and TRBJ2-7, is GAGVSQSPSNKVTEKGKDVELRCDPISGHTALYWYRQSLGQGLEFLIYFQGNSAPDKSGLPSDRFSAERTGGSVSTLTIQRTQQEDSAVYLCASSSRDPFPHEQYFGPGTRLTVT.

With regard to this clone: The same CDR3 can be traced to other DNA sequences in this sample. The rearrangement links TRBV6-1 to TRBJ2-1; 9 bases agree with TRBD2. V lost 5 bases to trimming and J lost 4 bases; unmatched junction nucleotides: 3. Germline V gives CDR1 MNHNS, CDR2 SASEGT. The CDR3 is 14 amino acids. The CDR3 loop is CASSTAGGYNEQFF. CDR3 sequence (DNA): TGTGCCAGCAGTACAGCGGGGGGATACAATGAGCAGTTCTTC.

CDR3 DNA sequence: TGTGCCAGCAGCACAAAGACAGGGAACACCGGGGAGCTGTTTTTT. This codes for CASSTKTGNTGELFF. This chain connects TRBV21-1 to TRBJ2-2; TRBD1 is the table's D call, not checked against the DNA. TRBV21-1 is designated a pseudogene. The length of the CDR3 is 15 residues.

V gene TRBV4-1 combines with J gene TRBJ2-3, with D possibly being TRBD2 (5 bases). Germline V gene sequence: CDR1 MGHRA, CDR2 YSYEKL. The CDR3 spans 16 residues. Trimming pared 1 base from V and 2 bases from J, leaving 13 bases between. The CDR3 protein is CASSQGYGEVTDTQYF. CDR3 in DNA: TGCGCCAGCAGCCAAGGGTACGGGGAAGTCACAGATACGCAGTATTTT.

The chain employs TRBV4-3 and TRBJ2-3; D tentatively fits TRBD1 or TRBD2 (5 bases each). Trimming cost V 4 bases and J 4 bases, with 9 bases left between them. Germline CDR1 and CDR2: LGHNA and YSLEER. CDR3 length equals 13 residues. The CDR3 DNA is TGCGCCAGCAGCCGGGACGGACCAGATACGCAGTATTTT. Translated: CASSRDGPDTQYF.

Remarks on this clone: Distinct nucleotide sequences in the sample also encode this CDR3. The V call is TRBV9, the J call TRBJ2-1; TRBD1 might be the D (6 bases). This CDR3 region has 13 residues. The germline gives CDR1 SGDLS, CDR2 YYNGEE. Between the trimmed V and J ends, which lost 2 bases and 6 bases, there was a span of 9 bases. The CDR3 reads CASSVGTLNEQFF. CDR3 coding DNA: TGTGCCAGCAGCGTCGGGACACTCAATGAGCAGTTCTTC.

The gene calls are TRBV7-9 and TRBJ1-3; 7 bases are a match to TRBD1. The CDR3 spans 13 residues. With V trimmed by 4 bases and J by 8 bases, 5 bases remained unmatched. Germline-derived CDR1 and CDR2 are SEHNR and FQNEAQ (reference sequence). For the CDR3, the DNA is TGTGCCAGCAGCTCAGAGGGGGCGGACACCATATATTTT. Its translation: CASSSEGADTIYF.

V usage is TRBV19 and J usage is TRBJ1-3, with unresolved D. The CDR3 contains 16 residues. V was clipped by 7 bases and J by 0 bases, with 16 bases between them. Germline CDR1 reads LNHDA; CDR2 reads SQIVND (reference sequence). The CDR3 sequence is CASIEGPARSGNTIYF. CDR3 nucleotide sequence: TGTGCCAGTATAGAAGGACCAGCACGCTCTGGAAACACCATATATTTT.

The gene calls are TRBV25-1 and TRBJ2-1, with 9 bases that match TRBD1. This CDR3 region has 12 residues. The germline V gene encodes CDR1 MGHDK and CDR2 SYGVNS. V was pared by 5 bases and J by 12 bases, with 5 bases of the junction left unmatched. The CDR3 DNA reads TGTGCCAGCAGTAACAGGGGGCAGGGGCAGTTCTTC. As protein: CASSNRGQGQFF.

About this clone: In the same sample, other DNA sequences code for this CDR3. This sequence joins TRBV18 and TRBJ1-4; D not certain. This CDR3 has 12 amino acids. The V gene lost 3 bases and the J gene lost 4 bases, with 3 bases spanning the gap. The germline gives CDR1 KGHSH, CDR2 LQKENI. In DNA form, the CDR3 reads TGTGCCAGCTCACCTAGTAATGAAAAACTGTTTTTT. It is translated as CASSPSNEKLFF.

The chain is built from TRBV28 and TRBJ2-5; no firm D call. V dropped 6 bases and J dropped 8 bases, with 16 bases sitting between them. CDR3 size: 13 residues. Per the germline V gene, CDR1 is MDHEN and CDR2 is SYDVKM. The CDR3, as DNA: TGTGCCAGCAGCCCCCTGGGAAAGGGAACCCAGTACTTC. The encoded protein is CASSPLGKGTQYF.

This sequence joins TRBV6-6 and TRBJ1-1; a possible D gene is TRBD1 (5 bases). CDR3 size: 14 residues. CDR1 and CDR2 from the germline V gene are MNHNY and SVGAGI (reference sequence). V was clipped by 10 bases and J by 2 bases, with 17 bases between them. The CDR3 DNA follows: TGTGCCACCCAACTAACAGGCGTCAACACTGAAGCTTTCTTT. This codes for CATQLTGVNTEAFF.

This clone was seen a handful of times. The V gene is TRBV18, the J gene TRBJ1-1; D call uncertain. The ends were cut back, 4 bases at V and 5 bases at J, with 11 bases in the middle. Germline loops: CDR1 KGHSH, CDR2 LQKENI. The CDR3 runs 13 residues. As DNA, the CDR3 is TGTGCCAGCTCACGCGAAGGCAAGACTGAAGCTTTCTTT. As protein: CASSREGKTEAFF. The full variable domain, rest sourced from reference TRBV18 and TRBJ1-1, is NAGVMQNPRHLVRRRGQEARLRCSPMKGHSHVYWYRQLPEEGLKFMVYLQKENIIDESGMPKERFSAEFPKEGPSILRIQQVVRGDSAAYFCASSREGKTEAFFGQGTRLTVV.

The chain couples TRBV7-2 to TRBJ2-7; 9 bases fit TRBD1. CDR1 and CDR2 (germline): SGHTA, FQGNSA. V shed 6 bases, J shed 3 bases, and the junction held 6 bases outside the gene matches. CDR3 size: 14 residues. The DNA for the CDR3 is TGTGCCAGCAGTCGTCCGGGACAGGGCTACGAGCAGTACTTC. Translating gives CASSRPGQGYEQYF.

V and J are TRBV4-3 and TRBJ2-5; no reliable D call. The CDR3 totals 14 residues. Between the trimmed V and J ends, which lost 5 bases and 0 bases, there was a span of 10 bases. Germline assignment: CDR1 LGHNA and CDR2 YSLEER. CDR3 nucleotides: TGCGCCAGCAGCGCAGAGACGTACCAAGAGACCCAGTACTTC. Amino acid sequence: CASSAETYQETQYF.

V is TRBV28 and J is TRBJ2-7; 9 bases map to TRBD1. In germline, CDR1 is MDHEN, CDR2 SYDVKM. The CDR3 length is 17 residues. Germline trimming cut 1 base from V and 0 bases from J; bases unmatched to any gene: 7. The CDR3 coding sequence is TGTGCCAGCAGTTTATACAAAAAGGGACAGGGCTCCTACGAGCAGTACTTC. Translating gives CASSLYKKGQGSYEQYF.